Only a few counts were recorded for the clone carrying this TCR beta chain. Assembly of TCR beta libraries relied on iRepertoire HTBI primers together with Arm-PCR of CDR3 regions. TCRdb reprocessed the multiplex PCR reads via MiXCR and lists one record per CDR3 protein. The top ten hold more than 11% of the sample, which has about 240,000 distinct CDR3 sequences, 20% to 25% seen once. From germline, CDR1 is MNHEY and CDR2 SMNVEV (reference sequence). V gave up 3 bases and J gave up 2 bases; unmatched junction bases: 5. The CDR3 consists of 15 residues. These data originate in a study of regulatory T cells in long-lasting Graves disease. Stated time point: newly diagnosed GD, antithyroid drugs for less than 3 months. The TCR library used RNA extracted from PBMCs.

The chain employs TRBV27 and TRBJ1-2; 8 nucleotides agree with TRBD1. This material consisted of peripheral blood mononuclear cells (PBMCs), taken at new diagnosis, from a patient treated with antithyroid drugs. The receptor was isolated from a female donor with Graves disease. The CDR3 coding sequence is TGTGCCAGCAGTTTCAGGACAGGGCCCAACTATGGCTACACCTTC. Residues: CASSFRTGPNYGYTF.